The 27 T cell receptor beta chains presented below share a single source sample, sequenced in a study of blood T cell repertoires in COVID-19. Produced via immunoSEQ multiplex PCR; TCRdb's table is partial and in-frame only. The sample shows under 350,000 clones, 65% to 90% of them seen only once. The sequenced sample consisted of PBMCs or T cells enriched from blood (not recorded which). The receptors were sampled from a woman aged 40-49 years with acute COVID-19.

The chain combines TRBV7-5 with TRBJ1-6. TRBV7-5 counts as a pseudogene. CDR3 length: 14 amino acids. The CDR3 DNA is TGTGCCAGAAGCCGAGGACGTCGAGGGTCACCCCTCCACTTT. It translates to CARSRGRRGSPLHF.

The chain has TRBV19 and TRBJ2-1; the D gene is possibly TRBD2 (5 bases). V was pared by 8 bases and J by 11 bases, with 28 bases between. Germline lookup yields CDR1 LNHDA and CDR2 SQIVND (reference sequence). CDR3 length equals 16 residues. The CDR3 nucleotides are TGTGCCAGTTCCCACTTTAGTACAGTGGGGAGCTTTAAGCAGTTCTTC. Its protein product is CASSHFSTVGSFKQFF.

The chain joins TRBV7-9 to TRBJ2-5, with TRBD1 identical over 12 bases. Trimming removed 5 bases from V and 6 bases from J; junction bases left unmatched: 13. Looked up from germline, CDR1 is SEHNR and CDR2 is FQNEAQ (reference sequence). The CDR3 has 17 residues. In nucleotides, the CDR3 is TGTGCCAGCAGCCTACTAAGGGGGACAGGGGGCTCGAAGACCCAGTACTTC. Amino acid sequence: CASSLLRGTGGSKTQYF.

The chain combines TRBV6-5 with TRBJ1-4; 8 bases are a match to TRBD1. This CDR3 contains 15 residues. Unmatched junction bases numbered 10, after V lost 6 bases and J lost 7 bases. Germline CDR1 is MNHEY and CDR2 is SVGAGI. The CDR3 nucleotides are TGTGCCAGCAGACCCTGGGGACAGGCGTCTGAAAAACTGTTTTTT. Translating it yields CASRPWGQASEKLFF.

This sequence joins TRBV5-4 and TRBJ2-1, with 12 bases fitting TRBD2. The CDR3 loop spans 17 amino acids. CDR1 and CDR2 from the germline V gene are SGHNT and YYREEE (reference sequence). V shed 3 bases, J shed 6 bases, and the junction held 10 bases outside the gene matches. The CDR3 protein is CASSSDPSGRAANEQFF. The CDR3 DNA is TGTGCCAGCAGCTCAGATCCTAGCGGGAGGGCGGCCAATGAGCAGTTCTTC.

The V and J genes are TRBV20-1 and TRBJ1-2; TRBD1 might be the D (5 bases). The CDR3 contains 11 residues. Germline V gene lookup returns CDR1 DFQATT and CDR2 SNEGSKA (reference sequence). V lost 3 bases to trimming and J lost 6 bases, with 8 bases between them. The CDR3, as DNA: TGCAGTGCTAGTTGGGGGGATGGCTACACCTTC. The encoded protein is CSASWGDGYTF.

CDR3 bases: TGTGCCACCAGTCCGGGACAGGGATCGAATCAGCCCCAGCATTTT. Translated, it gives CATSPGQGSNQPQHF. V gene TRBV24-1 combines with J gene TRBJ1-5; 9 positions match TRBD1. V lost 6 bases to trimming and J lost 4 bases; unmatched junction nucleotides: 6. Germline CDR1 is KGHDR and CDR2 is SFDVKD. The CDR3 is 15 amino acids.

In its sample, this clone was seen a few times. The gene calls are TRBV20-1 and TRBJ1-2, with 10 bases aligning to TRBD1. The CDR3 runs 15 residues. CDR1 is DFQATT and CDR2 is SNEGSKA in the germline V gene (reference sequence). Trimming took 3 bases from V and 5 from J; bases not matched to a gene: 9. The DNA of the CDR3 is TGCAGTGCTAGTGTCGGGACAGGGGTTTGGTATGGCTACACCTTC. This translates into CSASVGTGVWYGYTF.

The chain employs TRBV28 and TRBJ1-2; TRBD1 aligns across 7 bases. Trimming took 9 bases from V and 4 from J; bases not matched to a gene: 14. The CDR3 spans 15 residues. The germline V gene has CDR1 MDHEN and CDR2 SYDVKM. The CDR3 sequence is CASQSQGDGVYGYTF. For the CDR3, the DNA is TGTGCCAGTCAGTCTCAGGGGGATGGGGTCTATGGCTACACCTTC.

This rearrangement joins TRBV5-6 to TRBJ2-1, with 9 nucleotides matching TRBD2. Germline V lookup: CDR1 SGHDT, CDR2 YYEEEE. V shed 3 bases, J shed 8 bases, and the junction held 15 bases outside the gene matches. This CDR3 is 17 amino acids long. The CDR3 DNA sequence: TGTGCCAGCAGCTATATGGCTAGCGGGACCCAGCCCCATGAGCAGTTCTTC. It translates to CASSYMASGTQPHEQFF.

The chain is built from TRBV6-6 and TRBJ2-1; D perhaps matches TRBD2 (6 bases). CDR1 is MNHNY, CDR2 SVGAGI, per germline (reference sequence). The ends were cut back, 2 bases at V and 5 bases at J, with 13 bases in the middle. CDR3 length: 15 amino acids. The CDR3 DNA sequence: TGTGCCAGCAGTTACGAAAGGGACTGGAACAATGAGCAGTTCTTC. It is translated as CASSYERDWNNEQFF.

V gene TRBV7-2 combines with J gene TRBJ1-2; 9 bases are shared with TRBD1. Losses at the gene ends were 6 bases for V and 8 bases for J; bases not matched to a gene: 10. The CDR3 loop spans 14 amino acids. Per germline, CDR1 SGHTA and CDR2 FQGNSA. Here the CDR3 DNA reads TGTGCCAGCAGTTCCACAGGGGGCAATTGGGGCTACACCTTC. Protein sequence: CASSSTGGNWGYTF.

This chain connects TRBV18 to TRBJ1-5, with 7 bases aligning to TRBD1. The CDR3 contains 16 residues. CDR1 KGHSH and CDR2 LQKENI come from the germline V gene. Germline trimming cut 0 bases from V and 6 bases from J; bases unmatched to any gene: 8. The CDR3 DNA sequence: TGTGCCAGCTCACCACCAATAACAGGGGTGACTCAGCCCCAGCATTTT. It specifies CASSPPITGVTQPQHF.

This clone appeared once. J is TRBJ1-2 and V is TRBV7-3; D unclear. The length of the CDR3 is 15 residues. Germline CDR1 is SGHTA and CDR2 is FQGTGA. V lost 3 bases and J lost 0, with 11 bases in between. The CDR3 region has the DNA TGTGCCAGCAGCTTGTGGTCACGGGCTAACTATGGCTACACCTTC. This sequence encodes CASSLWSRANYGYTF. Full variable domain (outside the CDR3, taken from reference TRBV7-3 and TRBJ1-2): GAGVSQTPSNKVTEKGKYVELRCDPISGHTALYWYRQSLGQGPEFLIYFQGTGAADDSGLPNDRFFAVRPEGSVSTLKIQRTERGDSAVYLCASSLWSRANYGYTFGSGTRLTVV.

This CDR3 is CASSPPSGVAGSPLHF. The DNA for the CDR3 is TGTGCCAGCTCACCACCGTCGGGGGTAGCGGGATCACCCCTCCACTTT. The V and J genes are TRBV18 and TRBJ1-6, with D maybe TRBD1 (5 bases). Germline V gene sequence: CDR1 KGHSH, CDR2 LQKENI. The CDR3 totals 16 residues. Trimming took off 0 bases at V and 10 bases at J, with 16 bases between the two ends.

The gene calls are TRBV28 and TRBJ2-3, with unresolved D. Germline CDR1 is MDHEN and CDR2 is SYDVKM. The CDR3 runs 13 residues. Trimming left V 3 bases short and J 3 bases short, with 7 bases between. In nucleotides, the CDR3 is TGTGCCAGCAGTTTCTCGAGTACAGATACGCAGTATTTT. As protein: CASSFSSTDTQYF. The whole variable domain, remainder taken from reference TRBV28 and TRBJ2-3, is DVKVTQSSRYLVKRTGEKVFLECVQDMDHENMFWYRQDPGLGLRLIYFSYDVKMKEKGDIPEGYSVSREKKERFSLILESASTNQTSMYLCASSFSSTDTQYFGPGTRLTVL.

This sequence joins TRBV3-1 (or the pseudogene TRBV3-2) and TRBJ2-7; tentative D call: TRBD1 (6 bases). From germline, CDR1 is LGHDT and CDR2 YNNKEL (reference sequence). Trimming left V 3 bases short and J 1 base short, with 7 bases between. CDR3 length: 13 residues. The CDR3 spells CASSQDSSYEQYF. The CDR3 DNA is TGTGCCAGCAGCCAGGACAGTTCCTACGAGCAGTACTTC.

The CDR3 DNA follows: TGTGCCACCAGCAGAGGATGGGACAGGGGGAACACCGGGGAGCTGTTTTTT. Translated: CATSRGWDRGNTGELFF. This chain connects TRBV15 to TRBJ2-2, with 10 bases matching TRBD1. Germline V CDR1 and CDR2: LNHNV, YYDKDF (reference sequence). This CDR3 spans 17 amino acids. Germline trimming cut 1 base from V and 1 base from J; bases unmatched to any gene: 3.

The chain has TRBV23-1 and TRBJ1-1; no definite D call. TRBV23-1 carries the ORF label, with uncertain function. The CDR3 loop spans 18 amino acids. V was clipped by 0 bases and J by 0 bases, with 17 bases between them. CDR3 nucleotide sequence: TGCGCCAGCAGTCAATCTAGGGTCCGGGGTACTTTGAACACTGAAGCTTTCTTT. It is translated as CASSQSRVRGTLNTEAFF.

This chain joins TRBV9 and TRBJ2-3; D might be TRBD1 (6 bases). CDR3 size: 17 residues. V was pared by 4 bases and J by 0 bases, with 18 bases between. CDR1 and CDR2 from the germline V gene are SGDLS and YYNGEE. The CDR3 is CASSTSTGYASTDTQYF. CDR3 coding DNA: TGTGCCAGCAGCACCTCGACAGGTTATGCTAGCACAGATACGCAGTATTTT.

Comments on this clone: The same CDR3 can be traced to other DNA sequences in this sample. The chain uses TRBV6-4 and TRBJ1-1; a possible D gene is TRBD1 (6 bases). The V gene's germline CDR1 is MRHNA and CDR2 SNTAGT. There are 13 residues in the CDR3. With 3 bases removed from V and 5 bases from J, the gap between germline ends came to 10 bases. The CDR3 loop reads CASSEGRGTEAFF. CDR3 sequence (DNA): TGTGCCAGCAGTGAGGGTAGGGGGACTGAAGCTTTCTTT.

The CDR3 DNA sequence: TGTGCCAGCAGCTACAGGGGGCAAAACACCGGGGAGCTGTTTTTT. Protein sequence: CASSYRGQNTGELFF. The genes are TRBV3-1 (or the pseudogene TRBV3-2) and TRBJ2-2, with 9 positions matching TRBD1. V was pared by 5 bases and J by 2 bases, with 3 bases of the junction left unmatched. Per germline, CDR1 LGHDT and CDR2 YNNKEL (reference sequence). The CDR3 has 15 amino acids.

The rearrangement joins TRBV5-8 to TRBJ1-2, with D unclear. Germline lookup yields CDR1 SGHTS and CDR2 YDEGEE. The CDR3 has 15 residues. V lost 2 bases and J lost 4, with 15 bases in between. The CDR3 DNA follows: TGTGCCAGCAGCTTTCCCGGGGTAGGAGTCTATGGCTACACCTTC. This translates into CASSFPGVGVYGYTF.

J is TRBJ2-7 and V is TRBV2, with D possibly TRBD2 on 8 matching bases. With 8 bases removed from V and 3 bases from J, the gap between germline ends came to 17 bases. The CDR3 extends over 14 amino acids. Germline loops: CDR1 SNHLY, CDR2 FYNNEI. The CDR3 DNA is TGTGCCAGCCGGGAGGGGGCGTCAAGCTACGAGCAGTACTTC. Translated: CASREGASSYEQYF.

CDR3 amino acids: CASGSYPKGAGYTF. In DNA, the CDR3 is TGTGCTAGTGGTTCCTACCCAAAGGGAGCGGGCTACACCTTC. This chain joins TRBV12-5 and TRBJ1-2; no definite D call. V shed 4 bases and J shed 8 bases, with 17 bases lying between them. CDR3 size: 14 residues. The V gene's germline CDR1 is LGHNT and CDR2 FRNRAP.

The rearrangement joins TRBV7-2 to TRBJ2-7, with 8 nucleotides matching TRBD2. Germline values: CDR1 SGHTA, CDR2 FQGNSA. The CDR3 runs to 16 residues. J was trimmed by 3 bases and V by 4 bases; bases with no gene match: 11. CDR3 protein: CASSSSSGSFFYEQYF. The CDR3, as DNA: TGTGCCAGCAGCTCTAGCAGCGGGAGCTTCTTCTACGAGCAGTACTTC.

The chain is built from TRBV27 and TRBJ1-2, with TRBD1 identical over 7 bases. Trimming removed 0 bases from V and 4 bases from J; junction bases left unmatched: 5. This CDR3 has 15 residues. Germline-derived CDR1 and CDR2 are MNHEY and SMNVEV (reference sequence). As DNA, the CDR3 is TGTGCCAGCAGTTTATCGAGGACAGGACTCTATGGCTACACCTTC. Amino acid sequence: CASSLSRTGLYGYTF.